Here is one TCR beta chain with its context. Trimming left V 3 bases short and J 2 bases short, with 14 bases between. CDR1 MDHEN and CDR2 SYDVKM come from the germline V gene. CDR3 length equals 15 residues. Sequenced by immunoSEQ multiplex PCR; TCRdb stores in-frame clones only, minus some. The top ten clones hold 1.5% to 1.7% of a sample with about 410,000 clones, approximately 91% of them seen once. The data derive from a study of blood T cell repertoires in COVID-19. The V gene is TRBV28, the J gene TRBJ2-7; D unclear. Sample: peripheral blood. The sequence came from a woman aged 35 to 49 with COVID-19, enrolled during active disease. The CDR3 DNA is TGTGCCAGCAGTTTCACCGCAGGTCCTCCCTACGAGCAGTACTTC. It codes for CASSFTAGPPYEQYF.